Shown below are 28 T cell receptor beta chains from a single sample sequenced in a study of T cells in Graves' hyperthyroidism and ophthalmopathy. Template material for amplifying TCR beta CDR3 regions consisted of RNA transcripts. The HTBI primer set drove a first-round RT-PCR of the TCR CDR3. In TCRdb, the multiplex PCR reads were re-called with MiXCR into one record per CDR3 protein. The table has about 700,000 distinct CDR3 sequences, 14% seen once. The specimen sequenced was blood. The receptor source for this set is a young woman with Graves' hyperthyroidism.

This clonotype was seen more than once but under ten times. The rearrangement links TRBV5-1 to TRBJ1-1; D may be TRBD1 (5 bases). The V end was cut by 2 bases, the J end by 2 bases, with 16 bases between. Looked up from germline, CDR1 is SGHRS and CDR2 is YFSETQ. The CDR3 consists of 16 residues. The DNA of the CDR3 is TGCGCCAGCAGCTTTGGCCTCTTTACAGGTAACACTGAAGCTTTCTTT. Amino acid sequence: CASSFGLFTGNTEAFF.

V is TRBV2 and J is TRBJ2-2; 10 nucleotides match TRBD2. V lost 6 bases, J lost 4 bases, and 5 bases stayed unmatched. From germline, CDR1 is SNHLY and CDR2 FYNNEI. This CDR3 is 15 amino acids long. The CDR3 is CASRRASGSTGELFF. CDR3 coding DNA: TGTGCCAGCAGGAGGGCTAGCGGGAGCACCGGGGAGCTGTTTTTT.

This clonotype was seen a handful of times. The genes are TRBV4-1 and TRBJ2-2, with 10 bases identical to TRBD2. In germline, CDR1 is MGHRA, CDR2 YSYEKL. V lost 6 bases, J lost 5 bases, and 9 bases stayed unmatched. The CDR3 covers 16 residues. The CDR3 nucleotides read TGCGCCAGCAGGGGGGGGGGACTAGCGACAACCGGGGAGCTGTTTTTT. It yields the protein CASRGGGLATTGELFF.

This clonotype has just a few counts. This chain joins TRBV7-9 and TRBJ1-6, with 11 bases matching TRBD1. The CDR3 has 17 amino acids. CDR1 is SEHNR and CDR2 is FQNEAQ in the germline V gene (reference sequence). J lost 14 bases, V lost 5 bases, and 17 bases had no gene match. CDR3 region: CASSTSGQGAVRWSLHF. The CDR3 region has the DNA TGTGCCAGCAGCACCTCCGGACAGGGGGCCGTCCGTTGGTCCCTCCACTTT. The full variable domain, completed using reference TRBV7-9 and TRBJ1-6, is DTGVSQNPRHKITKRGQNVTFRCDPISEHNRLYWYRQTLGQGPEFLTYFQNEAQLEKSRLLSDRFSAERPKGSFSTLEIQRTEQGDSAMYLCASSTSGQGAVRWSLHFGNGTRLTVT.

Many counts were recorded for this clonotype. The chain employs TRBV20-1 and TRBJ1-1, with 10 bases identical to TRBD1. This CDR3 contains 14 residues. Unmatched junction bases numbered 3, after V lost 1 base and J lost 4 bases. CDR1 DFQATT and CDR2 SNEGSKA come from the germline V gene (reference sequence). The CDR3 nucleotides are TGCAGTGCTAGAGTGGACAGGGGGGCCACTGAAGCTTTCTTT. It encodes CSARVDRGATEAFF.

CDR3 DNA sequence: TGCGCCAGCAGCCAAGGGGGGTCATTCTCCCCCTACGAGCAGTACTTC. Amino acids: CASSQGGSFSPYEQYF. V and J are TRBV4-1 and TRBJ2-7, with D perhaps given as TRBD1 or TRBD2 (5 bases each). This CDR3 has 16 residues. CDR1 is MGHRA, CDR2 YSYEKL, per germline. Trimming shortened V by 1 base and J by 2 bases, and 15 bases separated the two germline ends.

V and J are TRBV5-1 and TRBJ2-1; D assignment may be TRBD1 or TRBD2 (5 bases each). There are 17 residues in the CDR3. The V gene's germline CDR1 is SGHRS and CDR2 YFSETQ. The V end was cut by 2 bases, the J end by 2 bases, with 17 bases between. The CDR3 reads CASSFQDTSEAYNEQFF. The CDR3 DNA sequence: TGCGCCAGCAGCTTCCAGGACACGTCGGAGGCCTACAATGAGCAGTTCTTC.

The J gene is TRBJ2-1, the V gene TRBV19, with 7 nucleotides matching TRBD1. Trimming at V came to 8 bases and at J to 3 bases, leaving 7 bases not matched to a gene. This CDR3 is built from 14 residues. Germline V CDR1 and CDR2: LNHDA, SQIVND (reference sequence). The CDR3 DNA sequence: TGTGCCAGTGCTACCCGGGACAGCTACAATGAGCAGTTCTTC. This sequence encodes CASATRDSYNEQFF. Based on the CDR3 plus reference TRBV19 and TRBJ2-1, the full variable domain is DGGITQSPKYLFRKEGQNVTLSCEQNLNHDAMYWYRQDPGQGLRLIYYSQIVNDFQKGDIAEGYSVSREKKESFPLTVTSAQKNPTAFYLCASATRDSYNEQFFGPGTRLTVL.

V usage is TRBV29-1 and J usage is TRBJ1-3, with D unclear. The germline V gene encodes CDR1 SQVTM and CDR2 ANQGSEA. The CDR3 runs 13 residues. V was shortened by 5 bases and J by 0 bases, with 8 bases between the two germline ends. The CDR3 nucleotides are TGCAGCGTTACGGGGTACTCTGGAAACACCATATATTTT. Protein: CSVTGYSGNTIYF.

The CDR3 reads CASSLWGGDEQFF. CDR3 coding DNA: TGTGCCAGCAGCTTGTGGGGCGGCGATGAGCAGTTCTTC. The gene calls are TRBV7-3 and TRBJ2-1, with D tentatively TRBD1 (5 bases). Trimming pared 3 bases from V and 8 bases from J, leaving 11 bases between. Germline CDR1 reads SGHTA; CDR2 reads FQGTGA. The CDR3 covers 13 residues. Combining the CDR3 with reference TRBV7-3 and TRBJ2-1 gives the whole variable domain GAGVSQTPSNKVTEKGKYVELRCDPISGHTALYWYRQSLGQGPEFLIYFQGTGAADDSGLPNDRFFAVRPEGSVSTLKIQRTERGDSAVYLCASSLWGGDEQFFGPGTRLTVL.

This clonotype was picked up a small number of times. V gene TRBV7-9 combines with J gene TRBJ2-7; TRBD2 is a possible D gene (6 bases). The CDR3 extends over 15 amino acids. V was shortened by 6 bases and J by 5 bases, with 20 bases between the two germline ends. From germline, CDR1 is SEHNR and CDR2 FQNEAQ (reference sequence). CDR3 sequence reads: CASRSKTGLPNEQYF. CDR3 coding DNA: TGTGCCAGCAGGTCTAAGACGGGACTGCCGAACGAGCAGTACTTC.

This clonotype turned up a few times. The CDR3 nucleotides read TGCGCCAGCTCTCTGGGGAGGGGCCAACGAAGGGCTGAAGCTTTCTTT. Protein sequence: CASSLGRGQRRAEAFF. The V call is TRBV4-1, the J call TRBJ1-1, with a weak D call TRBD1 (5 bases). This CDR3 region has 16 residues. The germline CDR1 and CDR2 sequences are MGHRA and YSYEKL. Trimming left V 8 bases short and J 6 bases short, with 25 bases between.

As concerns this clonotype: Since a much larger clone is just one base distant, this may be a read error. The chain couples TRBV7-2 to TRBJ2-3; D might be TRBD1 (6 bases). Between the trimmed V and J ends, which lost 3 bases and 4 bases, there was a span of 11 bases. The germline gives CDR1 SGHTA, CDR2 FQGNSA. The CDR3 has 14 amino acids. CDR3 DNA: TGTGCCAGCAGCTTTCGACAGGCTGCAGATACGCAGTATTTT. Protein: CASSFRQAADTQYF.

V and J are TRBV6-2 or TRBV6-3 and TRBJ2-1; TRBD2 matches 11 bases. V lost 5 bases and J lost 0; bases outside the gene matches: 12. The CDR3 contains 19 residues. Germline CDR1 is MNHEY and CDR2 is SVGEGT. In DNA form, the CDR3 reads TGTGCCAGCAGTCCTCTAGCGGGAGGACCGTCAAGCTCCTACAATGAGCAGTTCTTC. Protein sequence: CASSPLAGGPSSSYNEQFF.

This rearrangement joins TRBV11-3 to TRBJ1-3; unclear D gene. This CDR3 contains 17 residues. V was clipped by 5 bases and J by 0 bases, with 17 bases between them. The germline CDR1 and CDR2 sequences are SGHNT and YENEEA. CDR3 loop: CASSPVGHNYSGNTIYF. The CDR3 DNA sequence: TGTGCCAGCAGCCCAGTTGGGCATAATTACTCTGGAAACACCATATATTTT.

The V call is TRBV20-1, the J call TRBJ1-3, with D tentatively TRBD1 (6 bases). Trimming cost V 6 bases and J 0 bases, with 15 bases left between them. Germline loops: CDR1 DFQATT, CDR2 SNEGSKA (reference sequence). The CDR3 extends over 15 amino acids. The CDR3: CSATIGGGSGNTIYF. The CDR3, as DNA: TGCAGTGCGACTATAGGGGGGGGCTCTGGAAACACCATATATTTT.

This clonotype was counted only a few times. The V call is TRBV19, the J call TRBJ1-3, with D hard to call. V shed 3 bases and J shed 3 bases, with 9 bases lying between them. This CDR3 contains 14 residues. Germline V gives CDR1 LNHDA, CDR2 SQIVND (reference sequence). Here the CDR3 reads CASSIWRRGNTIYF. CDR3 coding DNA: TGTGCCAGTAGTATTTGGCGCCGTGGAAACACCATATATTTT.

The chain couples TRBV27 to TRBJ1-5; D is unclear. The germline V gene has CDR1 MNHEY and CDR2 SMNVEV (reference sequence). V was shortened by 1 base and J by 6 bases, with 7 bases between the two germline ends. This CDR3 has 13 amino acids. For the CDR3, the DNA is TGTGCCAGCAGTTTATATTCGGGTCAGCCCCAGCATTTT. Translated: CASSLYSGQPQHF.

This clonotype was counted between two and nine times. V gene TRBV30 combines with J gene TRBJ2-6; D not certain. Germline lookup yields CDR1 GTSNPN and CDR2 SVGIG (reference sequence). Trimming took off 1 base at V and 2 bases at J, with 3 bases between the two ends. The CDR3 has 13 amino acids. This CDR3 reads CAWSGPGANVLTF. CDR3 coding DNA: TGTGCCTGGAGTGGGCCTGGGGCCAACGTCCTGACTTTC.

This clonotype came up a few times. The chain employs TRBV19 and TRBJ2-7; 7 positions match TRBD1. The CDR3 is made up of 15 amino acids. The germline gives CDR1 LNHDA, CDR2 SQIVND (reference sequence). After removal of 1 base from V and 3 bases from J, the junction contained 6 bases not matched to a gene. Written as DNA, the CDR3 is TGTGCCAGTAGTATAGTGGCGCAGGGGGACTACGAGCAGTACTTC. Amino acid sequence: CASSIVAQGDYEQYF. Looking up the rest from reference TRBV19 and TRBJ2-7 gives the full variable domain: DGGITQSPKYLFRKEGQNVTLSCEQNLNHDAMYWYRQDPGQGLRLIYYSQIVNDFQKGDIAEGYSVSREKKESFPLTVTSAQKNPTAFYLCASSIVAQGDYEQYFGPGTRLTVT.

The chain uses TRBV20-1 and TRBJ1-4; possibly TRBD1 for D (6 bases). Germline V lookup: CDR1 DFQATT, CDR2 SNEGSKA (reference sequence). CDR3 length equals 14 residues. The V end lost 2 bases, the J end lost 8 bases, and 15 bases lay between the germline ends. CDR3 in amino acids: CSARNFPGEEKLFF. The CDR3 DNA reads TGCAGTGCTAGAAATTTCCCAGGGGAAGAAAAACTGTTTTTT.

This clonotype was observed a few times. Germline and junction disagree at one end, which may indicate a read error. Written as DNA, the CDR3 is TGTGCCAGCAGCCTAGCCCGGGACCCCCACCAGCCCCAGCATTTT. Its protein is CASSLARDPHQPQHF. The gene calls are TRBV7-8 and TRBJ1-5, with D perhaps TRBD1 (5 bases). The CDR3 consists of 15 residues. Germline V gene sequence: CDR1 SGHVS, CDR2 FQNEAQ.

This clonotype was seen only a few times. The chain couples TRBV24-1 to TRBJ1-5, with D uncertain. This CDR3 has 14 residues. Germline CDR1 and CDR2: KGHDR and SFDVKD. V was clipped by 5 bases and J by 4 bases, with 11 bases between them. CDR3 protein: CATSGAGKNQPQHF. The CDR3 DNA follows: TGTGCCACCAGTGGGGCGGGGAAAAATCAGCCCCAGCATTTT.

The chain joins TRBV11-2 to TRBJ2-4; D might be TRBD2 (6 bases). Per germline, CDR1 SGHAT and CDR2 FQNNGV. The CDR3 consists of 15 residues. Trimming stripped 5 bases from V and 5 bases from J, with 16 bases between. The CDR3 sequence: CASSPTNGRENIQYF. DNA of the CDR3: TGTGCCAGCAGCCCGACTAACGGGAGAGAAAACATTCAGTACTTC.

On this clonotype: A much more abundant neighbour one base away suggests this may be a read error. The J gene is TRBJ2-7, the V gene TRBV20-1; TRBD2 aligns across 12 bases. Germline lookup yields CDR1 DFQATT and CDR2 SNEGSKA (reference sequence). This CDR3 is built from 15 residues. V was pared by 1 base and J by 2 bases, with 3 bases of the junction left unmatched. The CDR3 DNA sequence: TGCAGTGCTAGAGGACTAGCGGGAGCCCCCTACGAGCAGTACTTC. Encoded protein: CSARGLAGAPYEQYF.

This clonotype was detected a few times. The chain couples TRBV28 to TRBJ2-5, with D hard to call. Germline V lookup: CDR1 MDHEN, CDR2 SYDVKM. The CDR3 is 12 residues long. Between the trimmed V and J ends, which lost 8 bases and 7 bases, there was a span of 14 bases. The CDR3, as DNA: TGTGCCAGCGGGCGGAATCTCGGGACCCAGTACTTC. Its translation is CASGRNLGTQYF.

A few counts support this clonotype. The gene calls are TRBV9 and TRBJ1-6; D ambiguous. Trimming removed 2 bases from V and 9 bases from J, with 15 bases in between. The CDR3 runs to 15 residues. Germline CDR1 reads SGDLS; CDR2 reads YYNGEE. For the CDR3, the DNA is TGTGCCAGCAGCGTCACCCCGGGGTTGGTTTCACCCCTCCACTTT. This gives the protein CASSVTPGLVSPLHF.

The genes are TRBV6-1 and TRBJ1-2, with D hard to call. The CDR3 length is 11 residues. V gave up 2 bases and J gave up 8 bases, with 6 bases separating them. Germline assignment: CDR1 MNHNS and CDR2 SASEGT. Here the CDR3 reads CASSEHGGYTF. In DNA, the CDR3 is TGTGCCAGCAGTGAACATGGAGGCTACACCTTC.